The source of this T cell receptor (beta chain) is a study of monozygotic twins with inflammatory bowel disease. CDR3 length: 12 amino acids. A remark on this clonotype: Its antigen is unidentified.

TCR libraries each used approximately 3,500 ng of total RNA. Researchers used template switching to add UMIs featuring a 6-nucleotide sample barcode. TCRdb derives one entry per CDR3 protein from the 5' RACE reads, leaving out DNA. Reported are approximately 400,000 distinct CDR3 sequences; the ten largest clones contain roughly 2.3%. Regarding the study as a whole: Relative to healthy twins, IBD patients had fewer clonotypes in common with others, a gap that was especially apparent with disease activity.

Material: blood. The chain employs TRBV12-3 or TRBV12-4 and TRBJ1-1. This sequence originates from a human donor with ulcerative colitis or Crohn's disease, or a healthy co-twin of an affected twin (not recorded which). The CDR3: CASSLATTEAFF.